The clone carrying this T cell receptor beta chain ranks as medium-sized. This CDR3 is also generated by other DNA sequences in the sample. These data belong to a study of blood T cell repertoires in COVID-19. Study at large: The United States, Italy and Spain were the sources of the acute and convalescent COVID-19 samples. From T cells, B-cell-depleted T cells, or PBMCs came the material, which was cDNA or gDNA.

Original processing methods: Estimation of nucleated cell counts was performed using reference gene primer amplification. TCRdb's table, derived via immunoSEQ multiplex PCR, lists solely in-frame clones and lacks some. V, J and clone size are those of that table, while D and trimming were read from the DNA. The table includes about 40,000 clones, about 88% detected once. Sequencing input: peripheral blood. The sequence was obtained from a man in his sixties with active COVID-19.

DNA of the CDR3: TGTGCCAGCAGCGCCGGGTACGAGCAGTACTTC. This encodes CASSAGYEQYF. The chain recombines TRBV9 with TRBJ2-7; no firm D call. The CDR3 loop spans 11 amino acids. CDR1 is SGDLS, CDR2 YYNGEE, per germline. V was clipped by 3 bases and J by 4 bases, with 5 bases between them. Full variable domain (remainder filled in from reference TRBV9 and TRBJ2-7): DSGVTQTPKHLITATGQRVTLRCSPRSGDLSVYWYQQSLDQGLQFLIQYYNGEERAKGNILERFSAQQFPDLHSELNLSSLELGDSALYFCASSAGYEQYFGPGTRLTVT.